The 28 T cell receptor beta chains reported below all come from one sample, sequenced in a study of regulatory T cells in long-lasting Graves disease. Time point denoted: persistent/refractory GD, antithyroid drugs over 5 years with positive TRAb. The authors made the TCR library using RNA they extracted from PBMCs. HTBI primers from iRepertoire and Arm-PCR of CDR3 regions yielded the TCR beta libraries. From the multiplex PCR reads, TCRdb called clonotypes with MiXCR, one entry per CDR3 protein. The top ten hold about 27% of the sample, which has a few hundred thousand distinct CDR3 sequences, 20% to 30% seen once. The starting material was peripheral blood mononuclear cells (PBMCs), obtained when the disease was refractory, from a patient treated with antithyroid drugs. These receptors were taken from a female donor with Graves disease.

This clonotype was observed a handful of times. CDR3 DNA: TGCAGTGCTAGAGCTTTACTAGCGGGAGTTGCCTACAATGAGCAGTTCTTC. It yields the protein CSARALLAGVAYNEQFF. This chain uses TRBV20-1 with TRBJ2-1; TRBD2 aligns across 11 bases. The CDR3 totals 17 residues. The ends lost 1 base at V and 2 bases at J; junction bases unmatched: 7. Germline CDR1 is DFQATT and CDR2 is SNEGSKA (reference sequence).

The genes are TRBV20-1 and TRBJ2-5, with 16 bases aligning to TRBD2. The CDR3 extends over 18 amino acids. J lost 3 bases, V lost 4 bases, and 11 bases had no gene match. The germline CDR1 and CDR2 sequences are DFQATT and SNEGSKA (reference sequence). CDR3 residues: CSAMLGLAGGWLKETQYF. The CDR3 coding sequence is TGCAGTGCTATGTTGGGACTAGCGGGAGGGTGGTTGAAAGAGACCCAGTACTTC.

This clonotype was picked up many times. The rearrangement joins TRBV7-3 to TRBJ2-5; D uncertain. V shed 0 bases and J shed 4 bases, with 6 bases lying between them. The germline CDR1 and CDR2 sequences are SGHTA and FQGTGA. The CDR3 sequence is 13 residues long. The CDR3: CASSLTLGETQYF. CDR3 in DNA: TGTGCCAGCAGCTTAACCCTGGGAGAGACCCAGTACTTC.

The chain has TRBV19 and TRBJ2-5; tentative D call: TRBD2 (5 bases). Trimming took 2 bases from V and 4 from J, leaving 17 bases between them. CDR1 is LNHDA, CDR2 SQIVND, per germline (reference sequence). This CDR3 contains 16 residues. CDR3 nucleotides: TGTGCCAGTAGTATAATTTTATCGGCTAGCACAGAGACCCAGTACTTC. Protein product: CASSIILSASTETQYF.

CDR3 DNA sequence: TGCGCCAGCAGCCAAGCGGGGCTTCCCGGCTACACCTTC. Residues: CASSQAGLPGYTF. The rearrangement links TRBV4-1 to TRBJ1-2; tentatively, D is TRBD1 (5 bases). Germline V gene lookup returns CDR1 MGHRA and CDR2 YSYEKL. CDR3 length: 13 residues. Trimming pared 1 base from V and 8 bases from J, leaving 11 bases between.

CDR3 coding DNA: TGCGCCAGCAGCTCCCTGGACAGGGGGACTGAAGCTTTCTTT. Amino acid sequence: CASSSLDRGTEAFF. V is TRBV5-1 and J is TRBJ1-1; TRBD1 aligns across 10 bases. The V gene end was trimmed by 3 bases and the J gene end by 5 bases; junction bases not matched to a gene: 4. Per germline, CDR1 SGHRS and CDR2 YFSETQ. This CDR3 is 14 amino acids long.

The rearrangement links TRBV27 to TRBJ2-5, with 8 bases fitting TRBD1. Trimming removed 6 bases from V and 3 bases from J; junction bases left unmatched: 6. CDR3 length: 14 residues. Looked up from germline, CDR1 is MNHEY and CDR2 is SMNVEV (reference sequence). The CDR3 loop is CASRAGTGKETQYF. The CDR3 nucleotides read TGTGCCAGCAGGGCAGGGACAGGCAAAGAGACCCAGTACTTC.

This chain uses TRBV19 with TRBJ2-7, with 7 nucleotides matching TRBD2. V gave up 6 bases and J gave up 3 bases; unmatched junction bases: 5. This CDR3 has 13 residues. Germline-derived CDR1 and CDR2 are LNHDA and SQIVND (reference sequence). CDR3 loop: CASSRGSNYEQYF. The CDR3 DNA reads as TGTGCCAGTAGCCGCGGGAGTAACTACGAGCAGTACTTC.

The CDR3 here is CAWAVNTEAFF. The DNA of the CDR3 is TGTGCCTGGGCGGTGAACACTGAAGCTTTCTTT. V gene TRBV30 combines with J gene TRBJ1-1; D is undetermined. Deletions cut 5 bases from V and 0 bases from J, with 4 bases between. Germline CDR1 GTSNPN, CDR2 SVGIG (reference sequence). The CDR3 is 11 amino acids.

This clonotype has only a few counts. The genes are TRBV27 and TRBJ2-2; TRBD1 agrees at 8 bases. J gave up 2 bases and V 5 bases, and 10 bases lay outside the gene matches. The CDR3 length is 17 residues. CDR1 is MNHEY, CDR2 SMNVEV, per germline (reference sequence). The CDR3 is CASSPALGQGNTGELFF. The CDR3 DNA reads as TGTGCCAGCAGTCCCGCTTTAGGACAGGGAAACACCGGGGAGCTGTTTTTT.

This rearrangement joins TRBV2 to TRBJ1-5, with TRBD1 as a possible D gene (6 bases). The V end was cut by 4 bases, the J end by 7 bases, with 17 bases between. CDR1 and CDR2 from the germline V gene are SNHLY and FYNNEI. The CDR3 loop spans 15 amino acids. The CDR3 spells CASSGMAGAAQPQHF. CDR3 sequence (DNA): TGTGCCAGCAGTGGGATGGCAGGGGCCGCCCAGCCCCAGCATTTT.

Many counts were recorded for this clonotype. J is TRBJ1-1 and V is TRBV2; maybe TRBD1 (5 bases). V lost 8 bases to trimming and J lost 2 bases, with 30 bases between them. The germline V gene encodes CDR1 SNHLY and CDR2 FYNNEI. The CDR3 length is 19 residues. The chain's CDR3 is CASRAPPRGRTGKNTEAFF. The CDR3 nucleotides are TGTGCCAGCCGTGCCCCCCCACGGGGACGTACGGGTAAAAACACTGAAGCTTTCTTT.

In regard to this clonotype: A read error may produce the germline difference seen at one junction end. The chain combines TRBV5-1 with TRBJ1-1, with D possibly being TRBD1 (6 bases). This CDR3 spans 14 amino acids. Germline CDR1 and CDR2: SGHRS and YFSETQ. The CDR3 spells CASSELTPGAEAFF. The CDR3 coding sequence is TGCGCCAGCAGCGAGTTGACACCAGGGGCTGAAGCCTTCTTT. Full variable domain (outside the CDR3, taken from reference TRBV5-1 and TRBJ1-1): KAGVTQTPRYLIKTRGQQVTLSCSPISGHRSVSWYQQTPGQGLQFLFEYFSETQRNKGNFPGRFSGRQFSNSRSEMNVSTLELGDSALYLCASSELTPGAEAFFGQGTRLTVV.

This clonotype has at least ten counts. The CDR3 region has the DNA TGTGCCAGCAGTTTAACAACGATTCCTCACTATGGCTACACCTTC. Amino acid sequence: CASSLTTIPHYGYTF. The J gene is TRBJ1-2, the V gene TRBV27; D unclear. V dropped 2 bases and J dropped 3 bases, with 13 bases sitting between them. CDR3 length: 15 residues. Germline values: CDR1 MNHEY, CDR2 SMNVEV (reference sequence).

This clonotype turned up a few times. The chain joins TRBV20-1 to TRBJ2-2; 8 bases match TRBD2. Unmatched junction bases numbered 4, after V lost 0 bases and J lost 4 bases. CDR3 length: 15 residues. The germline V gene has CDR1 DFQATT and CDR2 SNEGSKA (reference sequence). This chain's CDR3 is CSARDHLAGTGELFF. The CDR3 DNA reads TGCAGTGCTAGAGATCACCTAGCGGGCACCGGGGAGCTGTTTTTT.

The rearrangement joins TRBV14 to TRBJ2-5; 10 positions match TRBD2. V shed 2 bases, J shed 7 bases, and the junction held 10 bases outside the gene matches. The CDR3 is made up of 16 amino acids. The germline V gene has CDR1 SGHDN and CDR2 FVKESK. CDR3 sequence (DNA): TGTGCCAGCAGCCAACGAGCGGGAGGGTCCCTTCGGACCCAGTACTTC. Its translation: CASSQRAGGSLRTQYF.

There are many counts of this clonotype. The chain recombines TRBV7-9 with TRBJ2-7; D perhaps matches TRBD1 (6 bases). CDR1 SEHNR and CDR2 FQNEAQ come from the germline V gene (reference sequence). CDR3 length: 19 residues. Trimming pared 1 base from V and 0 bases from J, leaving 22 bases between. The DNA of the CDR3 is TGTGCCAGCAGCTTAGTGGGAGTACCTATTGGGGACAACTCCTACGAGCAGTACTTC. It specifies CASSLVGVPIGDNSYEQYF.

CDR3 bases: TGTGCCAGCAGTTTATCCGCGGGCAGGAGATTCTCCTACGAGCAGTACTTC. Residues: CASSLSAGRRFSYEQYF. This chain uses TRBV27 with TRBJ2-7, with D perhaps TRBD2 (5 bases). The V gene lost 0 bases and the J gene lost 0 bases, with 15 bases spanning the gap. CDR3 length equals 17 residues. Germline V gene lookup returns CDR1 MNHEY and CDR2 SMNVEV (reference sequence).

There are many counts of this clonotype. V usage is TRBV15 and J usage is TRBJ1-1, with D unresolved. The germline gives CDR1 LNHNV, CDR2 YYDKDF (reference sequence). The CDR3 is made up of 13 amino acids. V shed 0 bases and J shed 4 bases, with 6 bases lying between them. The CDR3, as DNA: TGTGCCACCAGCAGAGATAGTCGCACTGAAGCTTTCTTT. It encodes CATSRDSRTEAFF.

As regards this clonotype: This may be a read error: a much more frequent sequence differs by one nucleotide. DNA for the CDR3: TGTGCCAGCAGCGTAGCGACAGGGGGACTTGGCTACGCCTTC. This codes for CASSVATGGLGYAF. V gene TRBV9 combines with J gene TRBJ1-2; TRBD1 matches at 9 bases. Germline assignment: CDR1 SGDLS and CDR2 YYNGEE. The CDR3 is 14 amino acids.

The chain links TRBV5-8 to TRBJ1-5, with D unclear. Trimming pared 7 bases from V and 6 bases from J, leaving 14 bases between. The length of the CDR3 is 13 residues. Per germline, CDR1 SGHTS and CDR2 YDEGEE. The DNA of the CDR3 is TGTGCCAGCGATTTCGGGGTCAGTCAGCCCCAGCATTTT. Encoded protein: CASDFGVSQPQHF.

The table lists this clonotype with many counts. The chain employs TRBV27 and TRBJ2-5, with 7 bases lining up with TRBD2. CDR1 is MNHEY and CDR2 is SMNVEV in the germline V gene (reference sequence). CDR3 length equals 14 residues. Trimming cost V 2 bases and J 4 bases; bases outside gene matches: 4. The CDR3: CASSLTVAGETQYF. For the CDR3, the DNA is TGTGCCAGCAGTTTAACTGTAGCGGGAGAGACCCAGTACTTC.

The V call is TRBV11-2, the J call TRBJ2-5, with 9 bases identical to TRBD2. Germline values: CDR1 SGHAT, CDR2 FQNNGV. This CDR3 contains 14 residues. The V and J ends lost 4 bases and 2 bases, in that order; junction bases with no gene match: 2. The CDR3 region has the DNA TGTGCCAGCAGCTATGGACTAGCGCAAGAGACCCAGTACTTC. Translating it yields CASSYGLAQETQYF.

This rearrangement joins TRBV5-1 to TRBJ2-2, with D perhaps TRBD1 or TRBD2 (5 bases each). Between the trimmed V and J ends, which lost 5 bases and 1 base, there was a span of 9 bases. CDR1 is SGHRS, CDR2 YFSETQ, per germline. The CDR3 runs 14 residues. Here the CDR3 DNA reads TGCGCCAGCAGGACTACAGGGAACACCGGGGAGCTGTTTTTT. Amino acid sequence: CASRTTGNTGELFF.

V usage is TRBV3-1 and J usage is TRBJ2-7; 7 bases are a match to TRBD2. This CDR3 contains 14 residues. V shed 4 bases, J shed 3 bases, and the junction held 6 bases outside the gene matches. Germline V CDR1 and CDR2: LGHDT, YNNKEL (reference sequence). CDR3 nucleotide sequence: TGTGCCAGCAGCCCTTTAGGCGGGAGCTACGAGCAGTACTTC. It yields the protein CASSPLGGSYEQYF.

CDR3 in amino acids: CASSSDTSNYGYTF. The CDR3 region has the DNA TGTGCCAGCAGCTCGGACACCTCTAACTATGGCTACACCTTC. V usage is TRBV7-9 and J usage is TRBJ1-2; possible D gene TRBD1, 5 bases. The CDR3 consists of 14 residues. The germline CDR1 and CDR2 sequences are SEHNR and FQNEAQ (reference sequence). The V gene lost 4 bases and the J gene lost 0 bases, with 9 bases spanning the gap.

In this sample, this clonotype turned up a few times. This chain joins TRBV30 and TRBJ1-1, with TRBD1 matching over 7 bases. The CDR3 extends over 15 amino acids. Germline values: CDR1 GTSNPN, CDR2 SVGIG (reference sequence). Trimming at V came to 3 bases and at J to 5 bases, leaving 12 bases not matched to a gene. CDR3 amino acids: CAWSGQASGRTEAFF. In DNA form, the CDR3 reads TGTGCCTGGAGCGGACAGGCGAGCGGGCGGACTGAAGCTTTCTTT. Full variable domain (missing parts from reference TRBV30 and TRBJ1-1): SQTIHQWPATLVQPVGSPLSLECTVEGTSNPNLYWYRQAAGRGLQLLFYSVGIGQISSEVPQNLSASRPQDRQFILSSKKLLLSDSGFYLCAWSGQASGRTEAFFGQGTRLTVV.

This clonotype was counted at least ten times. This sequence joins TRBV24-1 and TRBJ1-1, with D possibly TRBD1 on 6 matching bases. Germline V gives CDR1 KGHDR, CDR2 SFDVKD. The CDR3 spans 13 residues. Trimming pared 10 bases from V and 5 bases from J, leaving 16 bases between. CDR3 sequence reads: CATRIQGGTEAFF. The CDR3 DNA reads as TGTGCCACACGCATACAGGGTGGGACTGAAGCTTTCTTT.